The entry below describes one TCR beta chain. The antigen it binds to is not known. One base away there is no much larger clone; base qualities are not given. The immunoSEQ Assay, a bias-controlled multiplex PCR, was used to amplify TCRbeta CDR3 regions from genomic DNA. The authors' analysis ran thus. The number of nucleated cells in each sample was estimated from the amplification of reference gene primers within the assay. To quantify the absolute abundance of each unique TCRbeta CDR3 rearrangement, sequence reads were collapsed and filtered. Productive Simpson clonality was computed per sample as the square root of Simpson's diversity index over productive rearrangements. What TCRdb holds here is the immuneACCESS table cut down to in-frame rearrangements. Part of the clones is not present; checked against another copy, under half of the missing clones reflect an unresolved V gene, and the others are unexplained. For V, J and clone size, that table is used; D and trimming come from the DNA. This sample has around 250,000 clones in its table, and about 87% of those were observed once. Of the sample, over 3% falls within the top ten clones.

The data derive from a study of blood T cell repertoires in COVID-19 (dated by TCRdb to 2020 to 2022). Regarding the complete study: Samples from collaborators originated in the United States, Italy and Spain and spanned both the acute and convalescent phases of COVID-19. The material from the prospective study consisted of cDNA or gDNA derived from T cells, B-cell-depleted T cells, or PBMCs. Deeply sampled blood TCRbeta repertoires from subjects exposed to, actively infected with, or recovered from COVID-19 were included in the dataset. The repertoires were released in a freely available public database meant as a resource for research on the immune response to SARS-CoV-2. The samples were drawn from two sources: the first 160 participants of the ongoing ImmuneRACE study, and 1,000 to 1,500 subjects contributed by 6 global collaborators. Sample metadata almost always included a de-identified subject ID, COVID-19 status, age in years and sex. Where available, HLA class I and class II types were taken from metadata supplied by the sample provider and were not determined by assay-based typing. What the work shows at the level of the full study, not this receptor alone: The amount of clinical and demographic metadata varied by source and participant and was provided uncurated.

The CDR1 and CDR2 encoded by the germline V gene are SGHTA and FQGNSA. For this chain, trimming is 5 bases at the V end and 6 bases at the J end, and the number of junction bases without a gene match is 9. The CDR3, from cysteine to phenylalanine, totals 16 residues. CDR3 DNA only is kept here, 48 bases in frame from base 1. In the prospective study, participants were roughly 18 to 95 years old, resided in 20 to 30 geographic areas of the United States, and were enrolled through a virtual design. In the prospective study, cohorts were assigned on the basis of participant-reported clinical history obtained from a screening survey and a study questionnaire. Exposed participants had been in contact with someone with a PCR-confirmed or clinician-diagnosed COVID-19 case within 2 weeks of study entry. In the prospective study, mobile phlebotomists collected whole blood, serum and a nasopharyngeal or oropharyngeal swab from each participant. Over a roughly 2-month period, participants in the prospective study had the option of providing additional blood draws and questionnaires. Blood samples from the prospective study were shipped frozen or at room temperature prior to DNA extraction.

The receptor's source is a woman in her 40s who had been exposed to COVID-19. Sequencing was carried out using PBMCs or T cells enriched from blood (not recorded which). The chain is assembled from TRBV7-2 and TRBJ2-1, with 11 central nucleotides matching TRBD1. The nucleotide sequence is given as TGTGCCAGCAGCCGGACAGGGGGCGCAGGTGGCAATGAGCAGTTCTTC. Translation gives CASSRTGGAGGNEQFF.